This paragraph reports one T cell receptor (beta chain). Its target is unknown. This record belongs to a study of T cell responses to AZD1222 COVID-19 vaccine. Study observations and caveats: Nearly half of spike-specific TCRs reportedly target unmutated variant regions. Mostly white British, mostly female donors; authors suggested clonal diversity may be underestimated. CD4 TCRs covered the whole spike, strongest at regions 160-218 and 743-854.

Measured with immunoSEQ multiplex PCR; TCRdb has only the in-frame clones, and not every one. The profile shows about 150,000 clones, 85% to 95% of them singletons. The sequence derives from an adult who received the AZD1222 COVID-19 vaccine. The sample consisted of peripheral blood, taken 28 days after the second AZD1222 dose.

The chain's CDR3 is CASSVQGGGTGELFF. In DNA, the CDR3 is TGTGCCAGCAGCGTACAGGGCGGGGGGACCGGGGAGCTGTTTTTT. The chain carries TRBV9 and TRBJ2-2; 8 nucleotides line up with TRBD2. From germline, CDR1 is SGDLS and CDR2 YYNGEE. The CDR3 is 15 residues long. Trimming took 1 base from V and 5 from J; bases not matched to a gene: 4.